This T cell receptor beta chain was profiled in a study of CD8+ T cells in alopecia areata. The sequencing template was cDNA reverse transcribed from extracted RNA. This table comes from immunoSEQ multiplex PCR, and its TCRdb copy is limited to in-frame clones, with some not included. The repertoire holds some 200,000 clones, with 59% as singletons. In its sample, this clone was seen a few times. This CDR3 has 12 residues. The V end lost 2 bases, the J end lost 6 bases, and 6 bases lay between the germline ends. CDR1 is MNHNY and CDR2 is SVGAGI in the germline V gene (reference sequence). The clonotype comes from a human donor with alopecia areata. The sequencing here drew on CD4+ T cells sorted from blood, taken at week 0. The chain uses TRBV6-6 and TRBJ2-3; D unclear. CDR3 protein: CASSYEVDTQYF. DNA of the CDR3: TGTGCCAGCAGTTACGAGGTGGATACGCAGTATTTT.